This TCR beta chain was captured by sequencing in a study of blood T cell repertoires in COVID-19. Across the study: Acute and convalescent COVID-19 specimens originated in the United States, Italy and Spain. Sources were T cells, B-cell-depleted T cells, or PBMCs; the material itself was cDNA or gDNA.

In the case of this clone: The junction departs from the called germline gene at one end, perhaps through a read error.

This CDR3 comprises 10 residues. In germline, CDR1 is MNHNY, CDR2 SVGAGI (reference sequence). Per the original data handling: Scientists estimated how many nucleated cells there were by amplifying reference gene primers. Clones were sequenced by immunoSEQ multiplex PCR, and TCRdb holds only the in-frame ones, with some missing. The V and J calls and clone size were taken over from that table, and D and trimming were inferred from the DNA. The sample records 55,000 to 70,000 clones, more than 90% being singletons. Sequencing was carried out using peripheral blood. The source of this sequence is a man in his sixties with acute or convalescent COVID-19. V usage is TRBV6-6 and J usage is TRBJ1-2, with TRBD1 matching 7 bases. CDR3 protein: CASSSGQEKF. The CDR3 nucleotides read TGTGCCAGCAGTTCTGGACAGGAAAAATTC.